Following are 27 T cell receptor beta chains from one sample sequenced in a study of blood T cells in healthy people across ages. Together with a sample-barcoded 5' primer, a J-beta primer mix was included in a second PCR lasting roughly 6 to 12 cycles. Using its own MiXCR run on the 5' RACE reads, TCRdb lists one record per CDR3 protein. This sample yields around 900,000 distinct CDR3 sequences, of which more than 25% are seen a single time; 17% belongs to the top ten. Sequencing input: blood. These TCRs come from an elderly woman in good health.

This clonotype was found many times. V usage is TRBV29-1 and J usage is TRBJ2-6, with TRBD1 matching over 9 bases. With 0 bases clipped from V and 3 bases from J, the junction kept 6 bases outside the gene matches. Germline V lookup: CDR1 SQVTM, CDR2 ANQGSEA. This CDR3 comprises 17 residues. CDR3 residues: CSVEDSGTGFGANVLTF. The CDR3 nucleotides read TGCAGCGTTGAAGATTCCGGGACAGGGTTTGGGGCCAACGTCCTGACTTTC.

This chain uses TRBV9 with TRBJ1-1, with 9 bases matching TRBD1. The V and J ends lost 3 bases and 7 bases, in that order; junction bases with no gene match: 7. Looked up from germline, CDR1 is SGDLS and CDR2 is YYNGEE. CDR3 length equals 14 residues. CDR3 loop: CASSASDRGHEAFF. DNA of the CDR3: TGTGCCAGCAGCGCCTCGGACAGGGGTCATGAAGCTTTCTTT.

This clonotype occurred once. This clone may be a read error of a much larger clone one base away. The chain is built from TRBV20-1 and TRBJ2-5; 11 bases align to TRBD2. This CDR3 contains 15 residues. J lost 11 bases, V lost 1 base, and 12 bases had no gene match. CDR1 is DFQATT and CDR2 is SNEGSKA in the germline V gene (reference sequence). CDR3 sequence (DNA): TGCAGTGCTAGAGTATCTAGCGGGGGGCTCAATGAGCAGTACTTC. Translation: CSARVSSGGLNEQYF.

This clonotype occurred many times. CDR3 nucleotide sequence: TGTGCCAGCAGCCTCTCCAGACTTGTTTATACGCAGTATTTT. Protein: CASSLSRLVYTQYF. The rearrangement links TRBV6-2 or TRBV6-3 to TRBJ2-3; D remains ambiguous. From germline, CDR1 is MNHEY and CDR2 SVGEGT. CDR3 length: 14 amino acids. Trimming shortened V by 6 bases and J by 7 bases, and 17 bases separated the two germline ends.

The J gene is TRBJ2-1, the V gene TRBV24-1; TRBD2 might be the D (6 bases). V was trimmed by 3 bases and J by 13 bases, leaving 15 bases between them. This CDR3 spans 13 amino acids. CDR1 is KGHDR and CDR2 is SFDVKD in the germline V gene. The CDR3 protein is CATSDGTEETQFF. The CDR3 nucleotides read TGTGCCACCAGTGATGGGACTGAAGAGACCCAGTTCTTC.

This clonotype has just a few counts. CDR3 amino acids: CASSLVGGGTGELFF. The CDR3 region has the DNA TGTGCCAGCAGTTTAGTAGGGGGGGGTACCGGGGAGCTGTTTTTT. The rearrangement joins TRBV12-3 or TRBV12-4 to TRBJ2-2, with D tentatively TRBD2 (7 bases). The CDR3 length is 15 residues. V dropped 1 base and J dropped 5 bases, with 11 bases sitting between them.

The chain is built from TRBV20-1 and TRBJ1-3; unclear D gene. Germline V lookup: CDR1 DFQATT, CDR2 SNEGSKA (reference sequence). The CDR3 length is 14 residues. V lost 3 bases and J 0 bases, leaving 9 bases between the germline ends. Here the CDR3 reads CSARPENSGNTIYF. CDR3 coding DNA: TGCAGTGCTAGGCCAGAAAACTCTGGAAACACCATATATTTT.

This clonotype has a count of ten or more. V usage is TRBV27 and J usage is TRBJ2-4; no definite D call. The CDR3 length is 13 residues. The V and J ends lost 8 bases and 0 bases respectively, with 8 bases between them. The germline V gene encodes CDR1 MNHEY and CDR2 SMNVEV (reference sequence). CDR3 nucleotide sequence: TGTGCCAGCGGAACAGTAGCCAAAAACATTCAGTACTTC. Encoded protein: CASGTVAKNIQYF.

Concerning this clonotype: A single base separates this from a much larger clone, so it may be a read error. CDR3 sequence: CASRTIGGFPDEQYF. The CDR3 DNA sequence: TGTGCCAGCAGAACGATTGGGGGATTCCCCGACGAGCAGTACTTC. The rearrangement links TRBV6-2 or TRBV6-3 to TRBJ2-5; perhaps D is TRBD1 or TRBD2 (5 bases each). The J call may be faulty, since TRBJ2-7 better matches the DNA end. Germline assignment: CDR1 MNHEY and CDR2 SVGEGT. CDR3 size: 15 residues.

The V and J genes are TRBV5-1 and TRBJ1-2, with 7 bases identical to TRBD1. V was pared by 4 bases and J by 0 bases, with 9 bases of the junction left unmatched. There are 16 residues in the CDR3. The germline CDR1 and CDR2 sequences are SGHRS and YFSETQ. In nucleotides, the CDR3 is TGCGCCAGCAGCCTAATACAGGGGAGGGCTAACTATGGCTACACCTTC. This encodes CASSLIQGRANYGYTF.

The rearrangement uses TRBV12-3 or TRBV12-4 and TRBJ2-3, with D uncertain. Trimming removed 6 bases from V and 8 bases from J, with 6 bases in between. The CDR3 consists of 10 residues. The CDR3: CASRGGTQYF. CDR3 DNA sequence: TGTGCCAGCAGGGGTGGTACGCAGTATTTT.

On this clonotype itself: A read error is possible here, since a much larger clone lies one base away. In nucleotides, the CDR3 is TGTGCCAGCAGTCACATTCCCTTCTCCGACAATGAGCAGTTCTTC. It specifies CASSHIPFSDNEQFF. V and J are TRBV12-3 or TRBV12-4 and TRBJ2-1; unclear D gene. The CDR3 spans 15 residues.

This clonotype was detected a few times. The gene calls are TRBV19 and TRBJ2-1, with D possibly called TRBD1 or TRBD2 (5 bases each). The germline gives CDR1 LNHDA, CDR2 SQIVND (reference sequence). This CDR3 is 16 amino acids long. Trimming stripped 4 bases from V and 2 bases from J, with 15 bases between. As DNA, the CDR3 is TGTGCCAGTAGTACACCCTCGGGACCGACCTACAATGAGCAGTTCTTC. Protein sequence: CASSTPSGPTYNEQFF.

This clonotype was seen only a few times. The V gene is TRBV12-3 or TRBV12-4, the J gene TRBJ2-2, with D maybe TRBD1 (7 bases). The CDR3 has 17 amino acids. Deletions cut 0 bases from V and 3 bases from J, with 14 bases between. CDR3 DNA: TGTGCCAGCAGTTTAGCGCGCAGGGGGGTGTACACCGGGGAGCTGTTTTTT. Residues: CASSLARRGVYTGELFF.

This clonotype showed up just a few times. The J gene is TRBJ1-4, the V gene TRBV28; D is perhaps TRBD1 (5 bases). CDR1 and CDR2 (germline): MDHEN, SYDVKM. Trimming removed 3 bases at V and 8 bases at J, with 13 bases between. The length of the CDR3 is 14 residues. CDR3 sequence: CASSLAGYREKLFF. CDR3 DNA: TGTGCCAGCAGTTTGGCAGGGTATCGCGAAAAACTGTTTTTT.

This clonotype has only a few counts. A much larger clone differs by one base, so this may be a read error. V usage is TRBV27 and J usage is TRBJ2-1, with D tentatively TRBD2 (6 bases). The CDR3 is made up of 13 amino acids. The germline CDR1 and CDR2 sequences are MNHEY and SMNVEV (reference sequence). The CDR3 loop reads CASSGTLYSEQFF. In DNA, the CDR3 is TGTGCCAGCAGCGGGACTCTGTACAGTGAGCAGTTCTTC.

The chain couples TRBV7-2 to TRBJ1-2; D gene uncertain. With 2 bases removed from V and 5 bases from J, the gap between germline ends came to 9 bases. This CDR3 spans 13 amino acids. Germline V CDR1 and CDR2: SGHTA, FQGNSA. The CDR3: CASSLSQSYGYTF. In nucleotides, the CDR3 is TGTGCCAGCAGCTTAAGTCAAAGTTATGGCTACACCTTC.

This clonotype showed up many times. V usage is TRBV6-2 or TRBV6-3 and J usage is TRBJ2-3; D not certain. Trimming left V 10 bases short and J 6 bases short, with 20 bases between. This CDR3 is built from 14 residues. Germline loops: CDR1 MNHEY, CDR2 SVGEGT. CDR3 bases: TGTGCCACCTCTCGGAGACAACCGCAGGATACGCAGTATTTT. It codes for CATSRRQPQDTQYF.

This clonotype was counted between two and nine times. V and J are TRBV19 and TRBJ2-3; 10 bases fit TRBD1. The CDR3 covers 15 residues. V dropped 10 bases and J dropped 3; count of bases not matched to a gene: 10. Germline CDR1 and CDR2: LNHDA and SQIVND (reference sequence). Here the CDR3 reads CATSVPGQGTDTQYF. In nucleotides, the CDR3 is TGTGCCACCTCAGTCCCGGGACAGGGGACAGATACGCAGTATTTT.

This clonotype was picked up many times. The junction shows a germline mismatch at one end, possibly a read error. The chain combines TRBV6-5 with TRBJ2-7; D gene unclear. The CDR3 is made up of 13 amino acids. Germline CDR1 MNHEY, CDR2 SVGAGI. The CDR3 region is CAISYGQSYEQYF. Written as DNA, the CDR3 is TGTGCCATCAGTTACGGGCAGAGCTACGAGCAGTACTTC.

This clonotype came up once. A read error may account for a junction end that differs from germline. V is TRBV19 and J is TRBJ2-3, with D uncertain. The V gene's germline CDR1 is LNHDA and CDR2 SQIVND (reference sequence). This CDR3 contains 13 residues. The CDR3 is CASNGGRTDKQYF. The CDR3 DNA reads TGTGCCAGTAACGGCGGCCGCACAGATAAGCAGTATTTT.

There are many counts of this clonotype. The chain uses TRBV5-1 and TRBJ2-3; unclear D gene. CDR1 is SGHRS, CDR2 YFSETQ, per germline. Between the trimmed V and J ends, which lost 0 bases and 1 base, there was a span of 6 bases. The CDR3 is made up of 14 amino acids. The CDR3 is CASSLVVGTDTQYF. For the CDR3, the DNA is TGCGCCAGCAGCTTGGTTGTGGGCACAGATACGCAGTATTTT.

This clonotype was detected only a few times. This chain joins TRBV20-1 and TRBJ2-5; D not certain. Germline assignment: CDR1 DFQATT and CDR2 SNEGSKA (reference sequence). The CDR3 is 15 amino acids. V was trimmed by 0 bases and J by 5 bases, leaving 16 bases between them. The CDR3 nucleotides are TGCAGTGCTAGAGATCGAGTGGGCAGCCGGGAGACCCAGTACTTC. Translating gives CSARDRVGSRETQYF.

The chain employs TRBV19 and TRBJ1-2, with unresolved D. The ends were cut back, 3 bases at V and 6 bases at J, with 14 bases in the middle. CDR1 is LNHDA and CDR2 is SQIVND in the germline V gene (reference sequence). The CDR3 has 14 amino acids. Here the CDR3 reads CASSIQEAIHGYTF. The CDR3 DNA follows: TGTGCCAGTAGTATTCAAGAGGCAATTCATGGCTACACCTTC.

The rearrangement links TRBV10-3 to TRBJ1-4, with unresolved D. This CDR3 has 15 amino acids. V was trimmed by 10 bases and J by 0 bases, leaving 15 bases between them. Per germline, CDR1 ENHRY and CDR2 SYGVKD. The CDR3 sequence: CATRSKATTNEKLFF. In DNA form, the CDR3 reads TGTGCCACACGGAGTAAGGCAACAACTAATGAAAAACTGTTTTTT.

As for this clonotype: Sequence at one end of the junction differs from germline and may be a read error. CDR3 region: CATSDWRGATDTQYF. The DNA for the CDR3 is TGTGCCACCAGTGATTGGCGGGGGGCCACAGATACACAGTATTTT. The rearrangement joins TRBV24-1 to TRBJ2-3; 8 positions match TRBD2. The CDR3 loop spans 15 amino acids. CDR1 is KGHDR, CDR2 SFDVKD, per germline.

This clonotype was observed a few times. With a much larger clone just one base away, this may be a read error. The chain combines TRBV12-3 or TRBV12-4 with TRBJ2-3; possibly TRBD1 for D (6 bases). The CDR3 runs to 15 residues. The CDR3 loop reads CASSSFGQSTDAQYF. CDR3 nucleotides: TGTGCCAGCAGTTCATTTGGACAGAGCACAGATGCGCAGTATTTT.